The rows below give T cell receptor beta chains drawn from one sample of a study of shared clonotypes between healthy human individuals. TCRdb's table, derived via immunoSEQ multiplex PCR, lists solely in-frame clones and lacks some. The sample has about 1.5 million clones; roughly 96% are singletons. The sequencing input was naive CD4+ T cells sorted from blood. These receptors were collected from a man between 25 and 39 years old in good health. Each CDR3 is given with its conserved first and last residue. D genes are given only for firm matches. Clone size is stated in some rows and not others, as once, few, many or a class when expanded.

J | V | D | size | CDR3 | DNA
TRBJ1-3 | TRBV10-3 | - | - | CAIRGPRGIFAGNTIYF | TGTGCCATCCGTGGGCCACGAGGGATCTTTGCTGGAAACACCATATATTTT
TRBJ2-5 | TRBV4-3 | TRBD2 | - | CASSQAFSGRTTETQYF | TGCGCCAGCAGCCAAGCGTTTAGCGGGAGAACTACAGAGACCCAGTACTTC
TRBJ1-3 | TRBV6-5 | - | - | CASSRQKGNTIYF | TGTGCCAGCAGCCGACAGAAAGGAAACACCATATATTTT
TRBJ2-7 | TRBV7-9 | - | - | CASSSRGGTPAEQYF | TGTGCCAGCAGCTCACGGGGCGGGACCCCGGCCGAGCAGTACTTC
TRBJ2-2 | TRBV10-1 | - | once | CASRQSNTGELFF | TGCGCCAGCAGGCAATCTAACACCGGGGAGCTGTTTTTT
TRBJ2-7 | TRBV7-2 | TRBD2 | - | CASSVLAGASYEQYF | TGTGCCAGCAGCGTTCTAGCGGGAGCTTCCTACGAGCAGTACTTC
TRBJ2-3 | TRBV7-6 | - | - | CASSLGTGSYTDTQYF | TGTGCCAGCAGCTTAGGCACAGGAAGCTACACAGATACGCAGTATTTT
TRBJ2-3 | TRBV6-1 | - | - | CASSATTGIATGFSTDTQYF | TGTGCCAGCAGTGCGACGACAGGTATAGCGACGGGCTTCTCCACAGATACGCAGTATTTT
TRBJ1-1 | TRBV5-1 | - | - | CASSLSVNTEAFF | TGCGCCAGCAGCTTGTCCGTGAACACTGAAGCTTTCTTT
TRBJ1-5 | TRBV5-1 | - | once | CASRRDLGNQPQHF | TGCGCCAGCCGACGGGACTTGGGCAATCAGCCCCAGCATTTT
TRBJ2-1 | TRBV20-1 | - | - | CSARARDEQFF | TGCAGTGCTAGGGCCAGGGATGAGCAGTTCTTC